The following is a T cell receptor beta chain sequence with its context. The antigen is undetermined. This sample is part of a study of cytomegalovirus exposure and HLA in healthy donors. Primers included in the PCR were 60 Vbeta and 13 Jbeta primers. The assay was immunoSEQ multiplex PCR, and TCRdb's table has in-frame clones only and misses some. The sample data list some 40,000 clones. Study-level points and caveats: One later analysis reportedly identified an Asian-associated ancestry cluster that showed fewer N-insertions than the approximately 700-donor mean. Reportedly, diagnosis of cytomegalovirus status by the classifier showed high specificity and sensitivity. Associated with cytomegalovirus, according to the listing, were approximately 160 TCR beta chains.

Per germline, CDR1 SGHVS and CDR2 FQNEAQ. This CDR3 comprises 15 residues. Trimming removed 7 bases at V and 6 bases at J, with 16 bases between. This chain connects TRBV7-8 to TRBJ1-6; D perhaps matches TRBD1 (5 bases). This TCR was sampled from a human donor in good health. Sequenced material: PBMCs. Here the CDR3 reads CASILGEGLNSPLHF. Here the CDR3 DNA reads TGTGCCAGCATCCTAGGGGAGGGCCTTAATTCACCCCTCCACTTT.